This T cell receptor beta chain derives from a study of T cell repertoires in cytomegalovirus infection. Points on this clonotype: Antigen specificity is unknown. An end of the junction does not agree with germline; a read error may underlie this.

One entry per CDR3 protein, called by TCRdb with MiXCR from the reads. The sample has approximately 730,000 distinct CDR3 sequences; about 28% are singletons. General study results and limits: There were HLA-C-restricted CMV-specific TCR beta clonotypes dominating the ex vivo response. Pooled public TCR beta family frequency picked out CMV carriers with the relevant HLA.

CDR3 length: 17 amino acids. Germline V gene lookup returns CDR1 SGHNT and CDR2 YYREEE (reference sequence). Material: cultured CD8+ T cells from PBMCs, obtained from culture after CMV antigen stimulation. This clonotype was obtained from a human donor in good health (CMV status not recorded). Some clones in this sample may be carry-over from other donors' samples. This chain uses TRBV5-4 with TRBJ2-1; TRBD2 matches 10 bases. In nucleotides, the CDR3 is TGTACCAGCAGCTTGGCCCCTAGCGGGGGTCCCCGCGATGAGCAGTTCTTC. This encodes CTSSLAPSGGPRDEQFF.